The text below deals with one T cell receptor beta chain. Its matching antigen is unknown. Healthy donors had no documented immune events, such as infections, while sampled. Assay used: immunoSEQ multiplex PCR; TCRdb lists only in-frame clones, some missing. Here the sample spans about 54,000 clones, roughly 87% being singletons. The data were taken from a study of identifying expanded T cells in peripheral blood. Study-wide findings and caveats: Differentially abundant clones: around 1.2 between replicates, just under 17 at roughly 15 days, less than 20 at four. Across healthy donors, higher total template counts meant significantly greater approximately 2-week count variance.

Trimming took off 4 bases at V and 6 bases at J, with 7 bases between the two ends. There are 11 residues in the CDR3. The germline CDR1 and CDR2 sequences are MNHEY and SMNVEV (reference sequence). This chain uses TRBV27 with TRBJ2-7; D unresolved. Sequencing input: blood. This sequence was found in a person between 18 and 75 years old in good health. CDR3 bases: TGTGCCAGCAGTTCTGAATCCGAGCAGTACTTC. It encodes CASSSESEQYF.